Presented here are 8 T cell receptor beta chains from one specimen sequenced in a study of T cells after yellow fever vaccination. TCRdb analysed the 5' RACE reads with MiXCR anew, one entry per CDR3 protein. The sample has 170,000 or so distinct CDR3 sequences; approximately 6.2% are singletons. The sequences come from CD4+ T cells sorted from PBMCs, collected on the day of the first yellow fever vaccination. The receptors were gathered from a man aged 18 to 30 who received the YFV17D yellow fever vaccine.

This clonotype turned up a few times. CDR3 protein: CASSFLGRSYNEQFF. For the CDR3, the DNA is TGTGCCAGCAGTTTTTTGGGGAGGTCCTACAATGAGCAGTTCTTC. This chain uses TRBV6-5 with TRBJ2-1; perhaps TRBD2 as D (6 bases). Germline CDR1 is MNHEY and CDR2 is SVGAGI. CDR3 size: 15 residues. The ends were cut back, 4 bases at V and 1 base at J, with 11 bases in the middle.

The table lists this clonotype with a few counts. This rearrangement joins TRBV20-1 to TRBJ2-7, with D tentatively TRBD1 or TRBD2 (5 bases each). Per germline, CDR1 DFQATT and CDR2 SNEGSKA (reference sequence). CDR3 length equals 18 residues. The V end was cut by 0 bases, the J end by 4 bases, with 25 bases between. CDR3 residues: CSARDSQERDGLPYEQYF. CDR3 DNA sequence: TGCAGTGCTAGAGACTCACAGGAACGGGACGGTTTACCTTACGAGCAGTACTTC.

There are many counts of this clonotype. The chain employs TRBV12-3 or TRBV12-4 and TRBJ2-2; possibly TRBD1 for D (6 bases). This CDR3 has 15 residues. V was cut by 4 bases and J by 2 bases, with 11 bases left in between. The CDR3 DNA reads TGTGCCAGCAGTTCCGGGACACAAAACACCGGGGAGCTGTTTTTT. Translated: CASSSGTQNTGELFF.

This clonotype was counted a few times. The chain has TRBV5-4 and TRBJ2-1; 8 positions match TRBD1. Germline V lookup: CDR1 SGHNT, CDR2 YYREEE (reference sequence). This CDR3 region has 14 residues. With 6 bases clipped from V and 10 bases from J, the junction kept 12 bases outside the gene matches. The CDR3 DNA sequence: TGTGCCAGCACCATTACTTACCGGGACAGGGAGCAGTTCTTC. Translated: CASTITYRDREQFF.

V and J are TRBV16 and TRBJ1-6; D gene unclear. Germline V gives CDR1 KGHSY, CDR2 FQNENV. The CDR3 is 15 amino acids. V lost 5 bases and J 6 bases, leaving 14 bases between the germline ends. In DNA form, the CDR3 reads TGTGCCAGCAGCTCCAGAGCAACAGTTAATTCACCCCTCCACTTT. Translation gives CASSSRATVNSPLHF.

The table lists this clonotype with a few counts. The rearrangement links TRBV5-4 to TRBJ2-1; D possibly corresponds to TRBD2 (6 bases). V lost 3 bases and J lost 1, with 23 bases in between. Germline V gene data show CDR1 as SGHNT and CDR2 as YYREEE (reference sequence). This CDR3 has 19 amino acids. CDR3 coding DNA: TGTGCCAGCAGCTCCCGGACCATTTGGGGGAGGTCGTCCTACAATGAGCAGTTCTTC. Protein sequence: CASSSRTIWGRSSYNEQFF.

A remark on this clonotype: One end of the junction does not line up with germline, which may come from a read error. This chain connects TRBV5-1 to TRBJ2-3, with D perhaps given as TRBD1 or TRBD2 (5 bases each). The CDR3 has 16 amino acids. CDR1 is SGHRS, CDR2 YFSETQ, per germline. CDR3 in amino acids: CTSSSSGARATDTQYF. Here the CDR3 DNA reads TGCACCAGCAGCTCCTCCGGGGCTAGAGCCACAGATACGCAGTATTTT.

This chain links TRBV24-1 with TRBJ2-1; D not certain. This CDR3 is 13 amino acids long. Between the trimmed V and J ends, which lost 4 bases and 8 bases, there was a span of 11 bases. CDR1 and CDR2 (germline): KGHDR, SFDVKD. The CDR3 bases are TGTGCCACCAGTGACCCAAGCTTAGATGAGCAGTTCTTC. Its translation is CATSDPSLDEQFF.